The T cell receptor beta chain under discussion was sequenced for a study of Tregs in tolerant kidney transplant recipients (dated by TCRdb to between 2018 and 2021). Regarding the research as a whole: The transplants used related donors with nonmyeloablative bone marrow transplantation, and mixed chimerism in the human trials was transient. Sorted recipient Tregs were cultured for about 16 days with irradiated activated donor B cells plus IL-2, and restimulation was performed on day 11. Once the B cell culture was finished, the cells were sorted into two populations: CD4+CD8-CD25+CD127- and CD4+CD8-4-1BB+CD40L-. Activated donor B cells were produced by a roughly ten-day culture on irradiated CD40L-expressing 3T3 cells in the presence of cyclosporin A and IL-4. Additional Treg samples were obtained from a roughly three-day mixed lymphocyte reaction with belatacept, in some cases followed by a roughly five-day donor restimulation, before recipient CD4+CD25+CD127- cells were sorted. During sorting of primary belatacept mixed lymphocyte reaction cultures, recipient cells were distinguished from donor cells with antibodies. TCRbeta sequencing was used in the study to identify donor-specific regulatory T cells before combined kidney and bone marrow transplantation, and the identified cells were then tracked after transplant.

CDR1 and CDR2 were assigned from the germline V gene (reference sequence) as LNHDA and SQIVND. The CDR3 runs 16 amino acids, cysteine and phenylalanine included. CDR3 DNA is the only sequence kept; it has 48 bases, read in frame from the first base. Relative to germline, V is missing 3 bases and J is missing 6 bases, with 8 bases of the junction outside any gene match. According to the study, the label for this sample's time point signals: blood sample drawn before combined kidney and bone marrow transplant. 4 combined kidney and bone marrow transplant recipients from the ITN036ST trial were included as patients, and samples were available only from these trial subjects. Healthy control blood was processed by Ficoll density gradient to PBMCs and cryopreserved; patient PBMCs were collected before and after transplant. On the study overall, not on this receptor specifically: Donor-specific Treg expansion exceeded global Treg expansion in tolerant patients, suggesting antigen-driven rather than nonspecific expansion. Although technical replication error seemed to be minimal, the question of biological reproducibility was not addressed directly. Expanding Tregs with activated donor B cells appeared to identify the most biologically relevant and donor-specific TCRbeta repertoire. For some patients, the PCR primers changed as time went on, which meant samples from those patients could not be compared with one another at the nucleotide level. Because only a small number of patients were included, the study had limitations, and the results will need to be validated in larger populations as well as under other immunosuppression protocols.

For TCRbeta CDR3 sequencing, genomic DNA from the sorted cells was extracted using the QIAGEN DNeasy Blood and Tissue Kit. High-throughput TCRbeta CDR3 sequencing, which included PCR amplification with bias correction and internal controls, was done commercially through immunoSEQ. The published analysis was carried out like this. A unique productive TCRbeta sequence was defined by the CDR3 nucleotide sequence when primers matched, and otherwise by the CDR3 amino acid sequence together with the Vbeta and Jbeta genes. A sequence was defined as donor-reactive if the sequence was expanded at least 5-fold in CFSE-low cells compared with unstimulated cells and had a frequency of at least 0.01% in CFSE-low cells. Repertoire divergence was quantified by Jensen-Shannon divergence using the top 100 TCRbeta sequences ranked by frequency. For any sample with multiple sequencing runs, sorting error was corrected in each run separately before the runs were pooled. TCRdb took over this immuneACCESS table, retaining in-frame rearrangements with V and J assigned. Such tables are incomplete; in checked studies, under half of the missing clones stem from an unresolved V gene, and the remainder is unexplained. V and J calls and clone size are copied from that table; D and trimming were computed from the DNA. The sample includes some 11,000 clones, with around 90% observed a single time. The ten largest clonotypes hold 5% to 7.5% of the sample.

Details on this clone: No cognate antigen has been identified for it. Base qualities are not provided; no much larger clone lies one nucleotide away.

Here the sequenced sample was Tregs from blood cultured with allogeneic cells, taken before the transplant. The source is a human patient who received a combined kidney and bone marrow transplant. The rearrangement combines TRBV19 with TRBJ2-2, with 9 junctional bases fitting TRBD2. The CDR3 region has the sequence CASSILGSGSAGELFF. The bases read TGTGCCAGTAGTATCTTAGGTAGCGGGAGTGCCGGGGAGCTGTTTTTT.